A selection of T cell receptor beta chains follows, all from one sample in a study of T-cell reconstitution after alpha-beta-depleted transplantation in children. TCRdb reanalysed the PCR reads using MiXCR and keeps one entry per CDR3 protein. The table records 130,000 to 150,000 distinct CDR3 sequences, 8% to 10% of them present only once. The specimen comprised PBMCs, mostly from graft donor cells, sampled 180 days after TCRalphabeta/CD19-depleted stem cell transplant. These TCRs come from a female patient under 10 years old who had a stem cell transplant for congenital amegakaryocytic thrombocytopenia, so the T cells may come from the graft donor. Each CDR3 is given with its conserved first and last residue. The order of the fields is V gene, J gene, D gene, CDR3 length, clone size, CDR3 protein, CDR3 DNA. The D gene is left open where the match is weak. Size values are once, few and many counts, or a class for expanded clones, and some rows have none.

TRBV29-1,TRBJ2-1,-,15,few,CSARRGEQGYNEQFF,TGCAGCGCTCGAAGGGGGGAGCAGGGCTACAATGAGCAGTTCTTC
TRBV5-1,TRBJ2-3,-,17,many,CASSLAETSGATDTQYF,TGCGCCAGCAGCTTGGCGGAGACCTCGGGTGCCACAGATACGCAGTATTTT
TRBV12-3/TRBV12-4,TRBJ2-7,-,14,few,CASSLGVGVDEQYF,TGTGCCAGCAGTTTGGGGGTGGGGGTGGACGAGCAGTACTTC
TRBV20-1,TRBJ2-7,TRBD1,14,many,CSAKVTGGKYEQYF,TGCAGTGCTAAAGTGACAGGGGGCAAGTACGAGCAGTACTTC
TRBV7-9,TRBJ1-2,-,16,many,CASSLTWERSEEGYTF,TGTGCCAGCAGCTTAACCTGGGAGCGGAGCGAAGAAGGCTACACCTTC
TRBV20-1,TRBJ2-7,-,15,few,CSARDKGGIPYEQYF,TGCAGTGCTAGAGACAAGGGTGGGATTCCCTACGAGCAGTACTTC
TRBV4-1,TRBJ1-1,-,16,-,CASSQDGGFRGTEAFF,TGCGCCAGCAGCCAAGATGGGGGCTTTAGGGGCACTGAAGCTTTCTTT
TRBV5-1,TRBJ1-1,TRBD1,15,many,CASSKQGARGTEAFF,TGCGCCAGCAGCAAACAGGGGGCGCGGGGCACTGAAGCTTTCTTT
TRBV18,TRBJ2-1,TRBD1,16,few,CASSSRTGAGYNEQFF,TGTGCCAGCTCATCCAGGACAGGGGCAGGGTACAATGAGCAGTTCTTC
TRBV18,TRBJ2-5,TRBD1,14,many,CASSSDRDQETQYF,TGTGCCAGCTCATCCGACAGGGACCAAGAGACCCAGTACTTC
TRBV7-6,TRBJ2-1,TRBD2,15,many,CASRPTSAGVHEQFF,TGTGCCAGCAGGCCAACTAGCGCCGGTGTACATGAGCAGTTCTTC
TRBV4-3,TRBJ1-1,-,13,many,CASSQRVNAEAFF,TGCGCCAGCAGCCAACGAGTAAACGCTGAAGCTTTCTTT
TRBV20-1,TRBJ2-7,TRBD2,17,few,CCARDLRGSGRPYEQYF,TGCTGTGCTAGAGATCTAAGGGGTAGCGGGAGGCCCTACGAGCAGTACTTC
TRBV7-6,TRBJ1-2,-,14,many,CASSPAGQGYGYTF,TGTGCCAGCAGCCCAGCTGGGCAGGGCTATGGCTACACCTTC
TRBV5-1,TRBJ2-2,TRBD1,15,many,CASSGGQSLYGELFF,TGCGCCAGCAGCGGGGGACAGTCGCTTTACGGGGAGCTGTTTTTT
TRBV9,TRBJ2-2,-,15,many,CASSVGSRRTGELFF,TGTGCCAGCAGCGTAGGATCCCGCAGGACCGGGGAGCTGTTTTTT
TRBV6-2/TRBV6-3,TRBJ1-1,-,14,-,CASSPRALNTEAFF,TGTGCCAGCAGTCCGAGGGCCCTGAACACTGAAGCTTTCTTT
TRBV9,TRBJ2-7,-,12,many,CASSGARAEQYF,TGTGCCAGCAGCGGGGCCAGGGCCGAGCAGTACTTC
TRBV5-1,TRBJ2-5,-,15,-,CASSLEGHAKETQYF,TGCGCCAGCAGCTTGGAGGGACACGCCAAAGAGACCCAGTACTTC
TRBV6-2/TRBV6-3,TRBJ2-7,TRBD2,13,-,CASRLAGAYEQYF,TGTGCCAGTAGACTAGCGGGTGCCTACGAGCAGTACTTC
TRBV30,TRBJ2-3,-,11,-,CAWRGAGTQYF,TGTGCCTGGAGAGGGGCGGGTACGCAGTATTTT
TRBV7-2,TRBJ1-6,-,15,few,CASSLGAVYNSPLHF,TGTGCCAGCAGCTTAGGTGCCGTGTATAATTCACCCCTCCACTTT
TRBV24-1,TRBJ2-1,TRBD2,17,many,CATSDLRRGSSYNEQFF,TGTGCCACCAGTGATTTGCGGCGGGGGAGCTCCTACAATGAGCAGTTCTTC
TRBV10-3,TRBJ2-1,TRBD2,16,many,CAISNLAGAPYNEQFF,TGTGCCATCAGCAACTTGGCGGGAGCCCCCTACAATGAGCAGTTCTTC